Given below is one T cell receptor beta chain in context. This sample is part of a study of blood T cell repertoires in COVID-19. Study background: The study drew acute and convalescent COVID-19 samples from the United States, Italy and Spain. Sources were T cells, B-cell-depleted T cells, or PBMCs; the material itself was cDNA or gDNA.

Methods used by the authors: It was from reference gene primer amplification that nucleated cell counts were estimated. The repertoire was sequenced with immunoSEQ multiplex PCR; TCRdb's copy has only in-frame clones and lacks some. The V and J calls and clone size were taken over from that table, and D and trimming were inferred from the DNA. The sample has about 280,000 clones, approximately 83% seen once. The CDR3 covers 15 residues. Per the germline V gene, CDR1 is SGHRS and CDR2 is YFSETQ. V shed 2 bases, J shed 6 bases, and the junction held 2 bases outside the gene matches. The receptor was derived from a woman in her seventies with acute or convalescent COVID-19. The rearrangement links TRBV5-1 to TRBJ2-1; 13 nucleotides agree with TRBD2. The material sequenced was peripheral blood. The CDR3 here is CASSLLAGGVNEQFF. CDR3 DNA: TGCGCCAGCAGCTTACTAGCGGGGGGGGTCAATGAGCAGTTCTTC.